The present TCR beta chain was sequenced within a study of cytomegalovirus exposure and HLA in healthy donors. J gave up 3 bases and V 1 base, and 3 bases lay outside the gene matches. This CDR3 has 15 amino acids. CDR1 and CDR2 (germline): MGHRA, YSYEKL. Sequencing was performed with immunoSEQ multiplex PCR; in TCRdb, only in-frame clones are kept and a portion is missing. The sample lists approximately 270,000 clones; roughly 85% were seen once. About this clone itself: Other DNA sequences in this specimen translate into the identical CDR3.

The sequencing input was PBMCs. V gene TRBV4-1 combines with J gene TRBJ2-7; 10 nucleotides match TRBD2. The sequence was collected from a woman aged 18-29 years in good health and CMV-seronegative. CDR3 in DNA: TGCGCCAGCAGCCAAGGGACTAGCGGCCTCTACGAGCAGTACTTC. This translates into CASSQGTSGLYEQYF.